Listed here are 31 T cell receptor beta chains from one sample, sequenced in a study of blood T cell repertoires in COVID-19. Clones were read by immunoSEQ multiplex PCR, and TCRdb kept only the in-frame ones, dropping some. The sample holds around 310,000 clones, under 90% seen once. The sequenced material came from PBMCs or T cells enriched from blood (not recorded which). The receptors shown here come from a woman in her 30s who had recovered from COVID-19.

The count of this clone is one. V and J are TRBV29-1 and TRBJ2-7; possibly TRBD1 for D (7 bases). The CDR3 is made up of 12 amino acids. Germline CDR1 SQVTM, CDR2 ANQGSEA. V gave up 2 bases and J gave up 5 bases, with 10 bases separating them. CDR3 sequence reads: CSVEQGGHEQYF. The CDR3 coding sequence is TGCAGCGTTGAACAGGGGGGCCACGAGCAGTACTTC.

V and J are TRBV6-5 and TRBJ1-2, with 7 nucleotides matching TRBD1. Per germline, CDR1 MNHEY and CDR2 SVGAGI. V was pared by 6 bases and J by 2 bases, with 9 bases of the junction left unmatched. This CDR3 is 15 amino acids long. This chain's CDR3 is CASSWQGEVNYGYTF. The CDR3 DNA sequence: TGTGCCAGCAGCTGGCAGGGGGAAGTAAACTATGGCTACACCTTC.

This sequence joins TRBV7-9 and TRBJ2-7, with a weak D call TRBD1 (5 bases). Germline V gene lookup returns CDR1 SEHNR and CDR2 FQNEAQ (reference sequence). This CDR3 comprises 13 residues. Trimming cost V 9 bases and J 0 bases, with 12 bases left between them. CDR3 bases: TGTGCCAGTGAGACAGTAGACTCCTACGAGCAGTACTTC. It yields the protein CASETVDSYEQYF. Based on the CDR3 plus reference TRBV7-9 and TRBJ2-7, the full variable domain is DTGVSQNPRHKITKRGQNVTFRCDPISEHNRLYWYRQTLGQGPEFLTYFQNEAQLEKSRLLSDRFSAERPKGSFSTLEIQRTEQGDSAMYLCASETVDSYEQYFGPGTRLTVT.

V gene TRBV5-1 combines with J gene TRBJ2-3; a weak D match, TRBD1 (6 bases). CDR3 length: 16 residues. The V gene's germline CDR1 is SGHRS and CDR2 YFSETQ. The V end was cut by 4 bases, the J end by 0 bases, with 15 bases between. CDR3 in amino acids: CASSRDRRTSTDTQYF. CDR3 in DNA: TGCGCCAGCAGCCGCGACAGGCGCACAAGCACAGATACGCAGTATTTT.

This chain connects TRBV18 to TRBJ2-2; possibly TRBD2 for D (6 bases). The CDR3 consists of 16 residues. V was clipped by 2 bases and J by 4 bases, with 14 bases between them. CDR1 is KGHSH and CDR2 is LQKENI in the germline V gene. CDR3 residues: CASSPMITGATGELFF. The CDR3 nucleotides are TGTGCCAGCTCACCAATGATTACGGGAGCCACCGGGGAGCTGTTTTTT. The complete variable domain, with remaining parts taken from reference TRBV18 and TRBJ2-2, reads NAGVMQNPRHLVRRRGQEARLRCSPMKGHSHVYWYRQLPEEGLKFMVYLQKENIIDESGMPKERFSAEFPKEGPSILRIQQVVRGDSAAYFCASSPMITGATGELFFGEGSRLTVL.

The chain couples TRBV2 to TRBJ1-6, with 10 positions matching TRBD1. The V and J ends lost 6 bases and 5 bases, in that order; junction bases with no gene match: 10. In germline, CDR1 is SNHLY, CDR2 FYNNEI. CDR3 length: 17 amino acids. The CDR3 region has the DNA TGTGCCAGCAGGCGGACAGGGGGGACGGGAAATAATTCACCCCTCCACTTT. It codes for CASRRTGGTGNNSPLHF.

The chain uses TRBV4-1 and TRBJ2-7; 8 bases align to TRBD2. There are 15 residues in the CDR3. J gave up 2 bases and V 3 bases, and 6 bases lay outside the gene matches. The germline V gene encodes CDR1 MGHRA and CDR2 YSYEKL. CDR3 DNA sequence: TGCGCCAGCAGCCACAATAGCGGGAACCCCTACGAGCAGTACTTC. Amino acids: CASSHNSGNPYEQYF.

The CDR3 DNA is TGTGCCAGCCTCGGGGACAGCACGAGAGAGACCCAGTACTTC. Protein sequence: CASLGDSTRETQYF. The V gene is TRBV28, the J gene TRBJ2-5; 7 bases line up with TRBD1. The germline V gene encodes CDR1 MDHEN and CDR2 SYDVKM. The CDR3 has 14 residues. V lost 8 bases, J lost 4 bases, and 10 bases stayed unmatched.

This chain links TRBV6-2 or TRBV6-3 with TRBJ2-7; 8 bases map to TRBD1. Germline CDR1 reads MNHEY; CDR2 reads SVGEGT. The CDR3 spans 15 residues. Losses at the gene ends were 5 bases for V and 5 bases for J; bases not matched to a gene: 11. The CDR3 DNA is TGTGCCAGCAGTCGGACAGGGCTCGGGTGGAACGAGCAGTACTTC. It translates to CASSRTGLGWNEQYF.

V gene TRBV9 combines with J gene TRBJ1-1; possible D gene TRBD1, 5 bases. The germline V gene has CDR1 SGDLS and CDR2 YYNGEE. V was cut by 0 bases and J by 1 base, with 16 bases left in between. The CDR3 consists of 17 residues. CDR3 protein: CASSVGWQVGGNTEAFF. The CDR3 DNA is TGTGCCAGCAGCGTAGGTTGGCAGGTCGGGGGGAACACTGAAGCTTTCTTT.

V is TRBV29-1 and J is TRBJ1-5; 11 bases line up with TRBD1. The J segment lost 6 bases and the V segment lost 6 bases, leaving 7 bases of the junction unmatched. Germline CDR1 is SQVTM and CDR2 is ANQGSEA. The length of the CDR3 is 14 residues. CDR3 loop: CSVAGTGGIQPQHF. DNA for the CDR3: TGCAGCGTCGCCGGGACAGGGGGTATTCAGCCCCAGCATTTT.

The CDR3 is CASSDSKGAVSPLHF. In nucleotides, the CDR3 is TGTGCCAGCAGTGACTCGAAGGGGGCGGTTTCACCCCTCCACTTT. The chain is built from TRBV6-4 and TRBJ1-6; 7 nucleotides agree with TRBD1. The germline V gene has CDR1 MRHNA and CDR2 SNTAGT. The CDR3 consists of 15 residues. Unmatched junction bases numbered 5, after V lost 0 bases and J lost 9 bases.

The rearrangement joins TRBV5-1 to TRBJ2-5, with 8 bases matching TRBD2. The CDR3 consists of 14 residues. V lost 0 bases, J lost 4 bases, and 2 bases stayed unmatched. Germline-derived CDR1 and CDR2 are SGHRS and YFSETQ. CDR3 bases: TGCGCCAGCAGCTTGGGGAGCGGGGGAGAGACCCAGTACTTC. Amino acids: CASSLGSGGETQYF.

DNA for the CDR3: TGTGCCAGCAGCGTATCCCCAACTAGCGGCCACAATGAGCAGTTCTTC. This codes for CASSVSPTSGHNEQFF. The rearrangement joins TRBV9 to TRBJ2-1; 8 bases align to TRBD2. The CDR3 length is 16 residues. Germline CDR1 SGDLS, CDR2 YYNGEE. J gave up 5 bases and V 1 base, and 8 bases lay outside the gene matches.

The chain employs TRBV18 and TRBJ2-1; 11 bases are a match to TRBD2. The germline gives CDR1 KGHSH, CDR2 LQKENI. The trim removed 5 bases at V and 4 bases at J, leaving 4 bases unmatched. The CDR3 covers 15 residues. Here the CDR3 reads CASSGTSGQYNEQFF. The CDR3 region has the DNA TGTGCCAGCTCAGGGACTAGCGGCCAATACAATGAGCAGTTCTTC.

The CDR3 sequence is CASSSIGDRSDGYTF. CDR3 nucleotides: TGTGCCAGCAGCTCGATCGGGGACAGAAGTGATGGCTACACCTTC. The gene calls are TRBV7-2 and TRBJ1-2; TRBD1 agrees at 7 bases. Germline CDR1 and CDR2: SGHTA and FQGNSA. CDR3 length equals 15 residues. The J segment lost 6 bases and the V segment lost 4 bases, leaving 11 bases of the junction unmatched.

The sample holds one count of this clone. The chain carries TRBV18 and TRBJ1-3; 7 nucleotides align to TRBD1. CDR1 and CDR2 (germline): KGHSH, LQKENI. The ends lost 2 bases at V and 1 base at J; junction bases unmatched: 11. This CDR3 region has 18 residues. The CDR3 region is CASSPFEGQDSSGNTIYF. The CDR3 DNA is TGTGCCAGCTCACCATTCGAAGGACAGGATTCTTCTGGAAACACCATATATTTT.

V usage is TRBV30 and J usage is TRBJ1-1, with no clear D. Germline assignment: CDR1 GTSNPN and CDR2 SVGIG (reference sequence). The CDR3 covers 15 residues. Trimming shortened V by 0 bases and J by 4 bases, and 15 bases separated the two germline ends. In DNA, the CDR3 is TGTGCCTGGAGTGTAGCCGTGGGCTGGGCCACTGAAGCTTTCTTT. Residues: CAWSVAVGWATEAFF.

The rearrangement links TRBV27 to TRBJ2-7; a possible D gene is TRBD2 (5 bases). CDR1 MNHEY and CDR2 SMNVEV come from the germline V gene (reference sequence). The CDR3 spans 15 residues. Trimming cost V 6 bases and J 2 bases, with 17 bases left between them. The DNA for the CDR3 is TGTGCCAGCAGACCAGCCTTAGCGACCCCCTACGAGCAGTACTTC. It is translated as CASRPALATPYEQYF.

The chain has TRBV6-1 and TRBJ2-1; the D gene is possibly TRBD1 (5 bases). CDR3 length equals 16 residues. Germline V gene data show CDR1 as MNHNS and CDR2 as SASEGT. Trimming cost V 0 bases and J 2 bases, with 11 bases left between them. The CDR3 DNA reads TGTGCCAGCAGTGAAGCCCCAGGGATGACCTACAATGAGCAGTTCTTC. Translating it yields CASSEAPGMTYNEQFF.

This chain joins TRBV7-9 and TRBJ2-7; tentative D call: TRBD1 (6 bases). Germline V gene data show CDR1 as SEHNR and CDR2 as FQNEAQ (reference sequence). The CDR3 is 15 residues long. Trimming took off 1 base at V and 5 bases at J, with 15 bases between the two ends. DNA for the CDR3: TGTGCCAGCAGCTTAGGGCCAGGGGTGGCACACGAGCAGTACTTC. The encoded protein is CASSLGPGVAHEQYF.

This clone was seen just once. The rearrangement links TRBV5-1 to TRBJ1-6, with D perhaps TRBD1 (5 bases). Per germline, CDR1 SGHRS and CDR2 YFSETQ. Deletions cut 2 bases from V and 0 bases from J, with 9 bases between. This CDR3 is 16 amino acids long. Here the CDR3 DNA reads TGCGCCAGCAGCTTATCCGGGGGCTCCTATAATTCACCCCTCCACTTT. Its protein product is CASSLSGGSYNSPLHF.

CDR3 protein: CASSQESLGLAGPPEQYF. The CDR3 region has the DNA TGCGCCAGCAGCCAAGAATCTCTGGGACTAGCGGGACCCCCCGAGCAGTACTTC. The chain combines TRBV4-3 with TRBJ2-7; 13 bases agree with TRBD2. Germline CDR1 reads LGHNA; CDR2 reads YSLEER. The CDR3 covers 18 residues. The trim removed 0 bases at V and 6 bases at J, leaving 11 bases unmatched.

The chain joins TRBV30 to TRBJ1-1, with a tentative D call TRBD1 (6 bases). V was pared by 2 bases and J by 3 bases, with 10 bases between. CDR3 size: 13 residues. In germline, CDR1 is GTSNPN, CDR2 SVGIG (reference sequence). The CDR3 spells CAWSFSGDTEAFF. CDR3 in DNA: TGTGCCTGGAGTTTCTCAGGGGACACTGAAGCTTTCTTT.

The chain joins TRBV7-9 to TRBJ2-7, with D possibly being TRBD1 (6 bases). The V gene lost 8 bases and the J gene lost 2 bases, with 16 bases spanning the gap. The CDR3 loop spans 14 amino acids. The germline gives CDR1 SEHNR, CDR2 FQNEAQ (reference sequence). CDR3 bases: TGTGCCAGCGGCGGGCCAGGGGTCCCCTACGAGCAGTACTTC. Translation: CASGGPGVPYEQYF.

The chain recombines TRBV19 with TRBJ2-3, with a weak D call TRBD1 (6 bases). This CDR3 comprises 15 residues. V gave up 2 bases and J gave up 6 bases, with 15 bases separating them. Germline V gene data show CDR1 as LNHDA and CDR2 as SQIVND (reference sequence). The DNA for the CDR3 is TGTGCCAGTAGTATACGCGCAGGGGACGCGGATACGCAGTATTTT. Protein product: CASSIRAGDADTQYF.

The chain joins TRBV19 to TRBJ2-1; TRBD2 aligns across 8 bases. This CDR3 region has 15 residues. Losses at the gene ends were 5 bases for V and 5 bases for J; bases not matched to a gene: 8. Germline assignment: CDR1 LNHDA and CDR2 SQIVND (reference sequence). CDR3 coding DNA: TGTGCCAGTAGTTTAGGGACTAGGCCAAACAATGAGCAGTTCTTC. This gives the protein CASSLGTRPNNEQFF.

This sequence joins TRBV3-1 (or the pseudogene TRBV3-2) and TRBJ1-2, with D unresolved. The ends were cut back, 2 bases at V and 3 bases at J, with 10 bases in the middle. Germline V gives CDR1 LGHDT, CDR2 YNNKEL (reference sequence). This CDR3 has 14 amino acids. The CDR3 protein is CASSQNIEDYGYTF. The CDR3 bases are TGTGCCAGCAGCCAAAACATCGAGGACTATGGCTACACCTTC.

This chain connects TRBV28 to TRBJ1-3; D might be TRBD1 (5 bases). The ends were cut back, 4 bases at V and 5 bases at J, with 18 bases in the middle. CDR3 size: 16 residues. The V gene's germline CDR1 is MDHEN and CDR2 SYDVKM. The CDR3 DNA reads TGTGCCAGCAGTTCCGGGGGAGAGGGTATAAGAAACACCATATATTTT. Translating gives CASSSGGEGIRNTIYF.

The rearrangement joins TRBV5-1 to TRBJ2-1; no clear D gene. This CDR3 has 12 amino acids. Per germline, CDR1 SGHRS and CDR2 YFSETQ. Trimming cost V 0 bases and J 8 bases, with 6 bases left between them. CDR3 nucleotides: TGCGCCAGCAGCTTGGGGGCCTATGAGCAGTTCTTC. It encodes CASSLGAYEQFF.

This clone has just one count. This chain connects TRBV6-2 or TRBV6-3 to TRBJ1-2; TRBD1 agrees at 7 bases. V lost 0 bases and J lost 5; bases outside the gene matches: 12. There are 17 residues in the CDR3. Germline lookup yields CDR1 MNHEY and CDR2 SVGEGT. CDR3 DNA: TGTGCCAGCAGTTACTCCCGGCGGGGACAGAGTGAATATGGCTACACCTTC. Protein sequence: CASSYSRRGQSEYGYTF.